This paragraph covers one TCR beta chain sequence. Its antigen is not identified. Clones were read by immunoSEQ multiplex PCR, and TCRdb kept only the in-frame ones, dropping some. Here the sample spans about 81,000 clones, roughly 85% being singletons. The ends were cut back, 5 bases at V and 1 base at J, with 18 bases in the middle. Germline CDR1 SNHLY, CDR2 FYNNEI. The CDR3 covers 17 residues. These data come from a study of T cell responses to AZD1222 COVID-19 vaccine. Overall study results and limits: Repertoires in all cases were sampled only once the peak T cell response had passed.

The receptor comes from an adult who received the AZD1222 COVID-19 vaccine. Specimen: peripheral blood, collected 28 days after the second AZD1222 dose. This rearrangement joins TRBV2 to TRBJ2-1, with D perhaps TRBD1 (6 bases). The CDR3: CASSKEQGYFSYNEQFF. CDR3 bases: TGTGCCAGCAGTAAAGAACAGGGCTATTTTTCCTACAATGAGCAGTTCTTC.